This TCR beta chain comes out of a study of CD8 T cells in Susac syndrome. Reverse transcription of roughly 0.45 to 1 ug RNA was performed with random hexamers. TCRdb re-called the immunoSEQ multiplex PCR reads through MiXCR, storing one row per CDR3 protein. The sample includes fewer than 200,000 distinct CDR3 sequences, roughly 94% of them seen just once. Both CD4+ and CD8+ T cells were negatively isolated, and TEMRA cells underwent FACS enrichment. The J segment lost 6 bases and the V segment lost 3 bases, leaving 11 bases of the junction unmatched. The CDR3 spans 15 residues. Germline CDR1 SGDLS, CDR2 YYNGEE.

The origin of this receptor is a human donor with Susac syndrome. The chain joins TRBV9 to TRBJ2-7; TRBD1 matches 8 bases. Input material: CD4+ T cells from PBMCs. The CDR3 is CASSATGVGFREQYF. CDR3 coding DNA: TGTGCCAGCAGCGCGACAGGGGTCGGGTTCCGCGAGCAGTACTTC.